The 16 T cell receptor beta chains below all came from one sample that was sequenced in a study of T cells in localized non-small cell lung cancer. Measured with immunoSEQ multiplex PCR; TCRdb has only the in-frame clones, and not every one. The sample has 100,000 to 150,000 clones; about 90% are singletons. Sequenced here: peripheral blood, sampled before any cancer treatment. These TCRs come from a female donor older than 55 with stage I lung adenocarcinoma.

The chain joins TRBV19 to TRBJ2-3; D gene unclear. Per the germline V gene, CDR1 is LNHDA and CDR2 is SQIVND (reference sequence). V dropped 5 bases and J dropped 0 bases, with 12 bases sitting between them. The CDR3 is made up of 15 amino acids. The CDR3 sequence is CASSLGPFSTDTQYF. CDR3 coding DNA: TGTGCCAGTAGTCTTGGACCTTTTAGCACAGATACGCAGTATTTT.

The chain recombines TRBV5-1 with TRBJ2-7; TRBD1 matches 11 bases. Germline assignment: CDR1 SGHRS and CDR2 YFSETQ. V was pared by 3 bases and J by 6 bases, with 5 bases of the junction left unmatched. This CDR3 is built from 14 residues. For the CDR3, the DNA is TGCGCCAGCAGCTCTGGACAGGGGGCTGGCGAGCAGTACTTC. It codes for CASSSGQGAGEQYF.

To note about this clone: One junction end does not reproduce the germline sequence, and a read error may be involved. The V gene is TRBV15, the J gene TRBJ2-5; D perhaps matches TRBD2 (5 bases). CDR1 and CDR2 (germline): LNHNV, YYDKDF (reference sequence). CDR3 size: 14 residues. The CDR3 sequence: CATSRDRGQEAQYF. As DNA, the CDR3 is TGTGCCACCAGCAGAGATCGCGGGCAAGAGGCCCAGTACTTC.

The chain combines TRBV5-1 with TRBJ2-7; tentatively, D is TRBD1 (6 bases). Germline CDR1 SGHRS, CDR2 YFSETQ. CDR3 length: 13 residues. V lost 4 bases and J lost 5, with 13 bases in between. The CDR3 DNA sequence: TGCGCCAGCAGCCACCAGGGGACCCACGAGCAGTACTTC. Its protein product is CASSHQGTHEQYF.

J is TRBJ2-7 and V is TRBV28; a weak D match, TRBD2 (5 bases). The V gene lost 3 bases and the J gene lost 1 base, with 7 bases spanning the gap. This CDR3 spans 13 amino acids. Germline V CDR1 and CDR2: MDHEN, SYDVKM. CDR3 coding DNA: TGTGCCAGCAGTTTGGAGCGGTCCTACGAGCAGTACTTC. It yields the protein CASSLERSYEQYF.

J is TRBJ1-4 and V is TRBV7-2, with D perhaps matching TRBD1 (5 bases). With 3 bases removed from V and 8 bases from J, the gap between germline ends came to 16 bases. CDR1 and CDR2 (germline): SGHTA, FQGNSA. There are 15 residues in the CDR3. CDR3 in amino acids: CASSFFRDFNEKLFF. The DNA of the CDR3 is TGTGCCAGCAGCTTCTTCAGGGATTTCAACGAAAAACTGTTTTTT.

CDR3 residues: CASSLERLAKNIQYF. For the CDR3, the DNA is TGTGCCAGCAGCTTAGAACGGCTAGCCAAAAACATTCAGTACTTC. V usage is TRBV11-2 and J usage is TRBJ2-4; the D is unclear. This CDR3 is built from 15 residues. The V end was cut by 0 bases, the J end by 0 bases, with 6 bases between. Germline CDR1 SGHAT, CDR2 FQNNGV.

This chain joins TRBV5-1 and TRBJ1-2, with D uncertain. CDR1 is SGHRS and CDR2 is YFSETQ in the germline V gene. The CDR3 covers 16 residues. Trimming took 0 bases from V and 4 from J, leaving 16 bases between them. For the CDR3, the DNA is TGCGCCAGCAGCTTGGGAATGGCCCTGGGTGGCTATGGCTACACCTTC. Translation: CASSLGMALGGYGYTF. The full variable domain, completed using reference TRBV5-1 and TRBJ1-2, is KAGVTQTPRYLIKTRGQQVTLSCSPISGHRSVSWYQQTPGQGLQFLFEYFSETQRNKGNFPGRFSGRQFSNSRSEMNVSTLELGDSALYLCASSLGMALGGYGYTFGSGTRLTVV.

This clone came up once. The rearrangement links TRBV7-3 to TRBJ2-7, with 7 bases fitting TRBD1. The CDR3 length is 14 residues. J lost 2 bases, V lost 5 bases, and 6 bases had no gene match. From germline, CDR1 is SGHTA and CDR2 FQGTGA. CDR3 protein: CASSPRQGPYEQYF. In DNA, the CDR3 is TGTGCCAGCAGCCCCCGACAGGGTCCCTACGAGCAGTACTTC.

The chain employs TRBV29-1 and TRBJ2-1, with D possibly TRBD2 on 5 matching bases. The CDR3 contains 12 residues. Germline assignment: CDR1 SQVTM and CDR2 ANQGSEA. V was cut by 3 bases and J by 12 bases, with 15 bases left in between. CDR3 in amino acids: CSVDIGFRGQFF. The CDR3 region has the DNA TGCAGCGTTGACATAGGATTTCGGGGGCAGTTCTTC.

The rearrangement joins TRBV19 to TRBJ2-2; the D gene is possibly TRBD2 (6 bases). The CDR3 extends over 15 amino acids. The ends were cut back, 3 bases at V and 1 base at J, with 9 bases in the middle. CDR1 and CDR2 (germline): LNHDA, SQIVND (reference sequence). The DNA for the CDR3 is TGTGCCAGTAGTATTATAGCGGTGAACACCGGGGAGCTGTTTTTT. Protein sequence: CASSIIAVNTGELFF.

The chain employs TRBV28 and TRBJ2-1, with TRBD2 identical over 7 bases. The CDR3 is made up of 15 amino acids. Losses at the gene ends were 3 bases for V and 14 bases for J; bases not matched to a gene: 16. Germline V gene sequence: CDR1 MDHEN, CDR2 SYDVKM. CDR3 nucleotide sequence: TGTGCCAGCAGTTTGGAGCGGGGCCCCCCCCCTGGGGAGTTCTTC. This gives the protein CASSLERGPPPGEFF.

The rearrangement joins TRBV19 to TRBJ2-3; 10 nucleotides agree with TRBD2. Trimming removed 1 base from V and 5 bases from J; junction bases left unmatched: 6. The length of the CDR3 is 16 residues. CDR1 is LNHDA, CDR2 SQIVND, per germline (reference sequence). The CDR3 loop reads CASSIGASGGLDTQYF. In nucleotides, the CDR3 is TGTGCCAGTAGTATAGGAGCTAGCGGGGGACTAGATACGCAGTATTTT. Using reference TRBV19 and TRBJ2-3 for the parts outside the CDR3, the full variable domain is DGGITQSPKYLFRKEGQNVTLSCEQNLNHDAMYWYRQDPGQGLRLIYYSQIVNDFQKGDIAEGYSVSREKKESFPLTVTSAQKNPTAFYLCASSIGASGGLDTQYFGPGTRLTVL.

The chain employs TRBV4-1 and TRBJ2-5, with a weak D call TRBD1 (7 bases). V shed 4 bases and J shed 4 bases, with 16 bases lying between them. The length of the CDR3 is 15 residues. CDR1 is MGHRA, CDR2 YSYEKL, per germline. CDR3: CASSPSAQGGETQYF. CDR3 DNA sequence: TGCGCCAGCAGCCCTTCTGCTCAGGGGGGAGAGACCCAGTACTTC.

The chain carries TRBV11-3 and TRBJ2-6, with a tentative D call TRBD2 (5 bases). CDR3 size: 16 residues. The germline V gene has CDR1 SGHNT and CDR2 YENEEA. Trimming pared 1 base from V and 2 bases from J, leaving 9 bases between. The CDR3 nucleotides read TGTGCCAGCAGCTTAGCTACGGGGACTGGGGCCAACGTCCTGACTTTC. This encodes CASSLATGTGANVLTF.

The CDR3 DNA reads TGTGCCAGCAGCTTAGCGCGACTAGCGGGGATATACAATGAGCAGTTCTTC. This gives the protein CASSLARLAGIYNEQFF. This chain connects TRBV7-8 to TRBJ2-1, with 11 bases matching TRBD2. V dropped 0 bases and J dropped 4; count of bases not matched to a gene: 5. The CDR3 extends over 17 amino acids. Germline loops: CDR1 SGHVS, CDR2 FQNEAQ.